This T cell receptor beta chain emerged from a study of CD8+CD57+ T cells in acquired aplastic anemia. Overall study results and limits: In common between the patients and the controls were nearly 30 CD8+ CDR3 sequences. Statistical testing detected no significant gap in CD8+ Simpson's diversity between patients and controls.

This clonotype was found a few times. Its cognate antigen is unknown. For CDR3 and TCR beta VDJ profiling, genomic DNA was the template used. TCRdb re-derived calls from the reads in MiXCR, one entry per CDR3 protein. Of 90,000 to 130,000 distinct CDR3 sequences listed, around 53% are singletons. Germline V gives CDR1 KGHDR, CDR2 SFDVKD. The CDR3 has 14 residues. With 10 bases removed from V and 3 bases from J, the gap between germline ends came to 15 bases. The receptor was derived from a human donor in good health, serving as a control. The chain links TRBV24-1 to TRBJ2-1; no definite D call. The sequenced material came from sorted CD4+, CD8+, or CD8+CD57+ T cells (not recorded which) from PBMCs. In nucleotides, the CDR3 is TGTGCCACTCGTTCTAATGAGGACTACAATGAGCAGTTCTTC. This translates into CATRSNEDYNEQFF.